The present TCR beta chain was sequenced within a study of CD8 T cells in ankylosing spondylitis. Findings of the study overall: Disease-linked clones bore a CD8+ phenotype, appearing relatively rarely in peripheral blood.

Losses at the gene ends were 3 bases for V and 5 bases for J; bases not matched to a gene: 7. Per the germline V gene, CDR1 is SQVTM and CDR2 is ANQGSEA. This CDR3 has 13 residues. Using its own MiXCR run on the 5' RACE reads, TCRdb lists one record per CDR3 protein. The sample carries 150,000 to 200,000 distinct CDR3 sequences, 10% to 15% recorded once. This clonotype came up many times. No antigen is known for it. V is TRBV29-1 and J is TRBJ2-7, with 7 nucleotides matching TRBD2. The source material was blood, either unsorted or a sorted T cell fraction (not recorded which). The receptor was derived from a female donor with ankylosing spondylitis or in good health (not recorded which). CDR3 loop: CSVDSGRRHEQYF. CDR3 nucleotide sequence: TGCAGCGTTGATTCCGGGAGGAGGCACGAGCAGTACTTC.